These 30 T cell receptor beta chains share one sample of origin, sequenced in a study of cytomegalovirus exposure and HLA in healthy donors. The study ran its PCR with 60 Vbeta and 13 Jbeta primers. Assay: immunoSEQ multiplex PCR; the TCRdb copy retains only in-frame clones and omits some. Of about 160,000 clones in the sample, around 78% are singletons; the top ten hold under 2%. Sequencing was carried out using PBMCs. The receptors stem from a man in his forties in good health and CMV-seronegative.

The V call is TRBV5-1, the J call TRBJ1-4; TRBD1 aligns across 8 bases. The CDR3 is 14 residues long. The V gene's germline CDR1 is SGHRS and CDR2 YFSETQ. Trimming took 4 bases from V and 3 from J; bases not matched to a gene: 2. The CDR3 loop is CASSGQGPNEKLFF. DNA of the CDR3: TGCGCCAGCAGCGGACAGGGACCTAATGAAAAACTGTTTTTT.

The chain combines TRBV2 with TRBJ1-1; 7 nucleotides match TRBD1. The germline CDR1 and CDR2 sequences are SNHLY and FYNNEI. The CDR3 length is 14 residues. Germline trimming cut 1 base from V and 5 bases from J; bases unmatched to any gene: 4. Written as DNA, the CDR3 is TGTGCCAGCAGTGAAGAGTCAGGGGGGACTGAAGCTTTCTTT. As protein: CASSEESGGTEAFF.

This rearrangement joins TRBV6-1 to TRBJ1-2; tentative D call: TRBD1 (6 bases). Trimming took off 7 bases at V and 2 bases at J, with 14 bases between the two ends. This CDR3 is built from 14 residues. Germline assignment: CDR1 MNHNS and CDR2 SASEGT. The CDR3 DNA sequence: TGTGCCAGCAATTCGGGGGGGGCCAACTATGGCTACACCTTC. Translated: CASNSGGANYGYTF.

CDR3 sequence (DNA): TGCGCCAGCAGCTCCGGGACAGGTAGATTGGACACTGAAGCTTTCTTT. Protein product: CASSSGTGRLDTEAFF. V and J are TRBV5-1 and TRBJ1-1; 8 positions agree with TRBD1. There are 16 residues in the CDR3. CDR1 is SGHRS and CDR2 is YFSETQ in the germline V gene. J was trimmed by 3 bases and V by 3 bases; bases with no gene match: 10.

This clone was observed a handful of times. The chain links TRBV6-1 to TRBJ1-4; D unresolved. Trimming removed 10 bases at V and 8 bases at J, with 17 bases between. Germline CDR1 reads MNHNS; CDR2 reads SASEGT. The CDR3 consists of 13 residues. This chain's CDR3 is CATQERRLEKLFF. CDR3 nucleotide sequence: TGTGCCACCCAAGAGCGCCGACTAGAAAAACTGTTTTTT.

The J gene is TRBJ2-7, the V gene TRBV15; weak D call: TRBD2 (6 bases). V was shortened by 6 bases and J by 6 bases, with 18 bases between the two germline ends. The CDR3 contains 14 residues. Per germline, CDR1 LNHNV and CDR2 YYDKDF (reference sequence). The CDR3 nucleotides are TGTGCCACCAGGATCGGCGGGGTCCTGGGCGAGCAGTACTTC. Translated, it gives CATRIGGVLGEQYF.

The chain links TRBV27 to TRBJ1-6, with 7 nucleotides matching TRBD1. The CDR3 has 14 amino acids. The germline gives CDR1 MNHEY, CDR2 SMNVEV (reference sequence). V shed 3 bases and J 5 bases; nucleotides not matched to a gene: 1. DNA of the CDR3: TGTGCCAGCAGTTTTGGACAGGATAATTCACCCCTCCACTTT. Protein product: CASSFGQDNSPLHF.

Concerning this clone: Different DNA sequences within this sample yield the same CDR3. CDR3 in amino acids: CASHPGGELFF. CDR3 nucleotide sequence: TGTGCCAGCCATCCGGGCGGGGAGCTGTTTTTT. The genes are TRBV5-8 and TRBJ2-2; D gene ambiguous. The CDR3 length is 11 residues. Germline values: CDR1 SGHTS, CDR2 YDEGEE. V lost 7 bases and J 7 bases, leaving 8 bases between the germline ends.

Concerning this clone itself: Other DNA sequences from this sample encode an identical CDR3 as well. The CDR3 protein is CASSLVGEETQYF. CDR3 DNA sequence: TGTGCCAGCAGCTTAGTGGGCGAGGAGACCCAGTACTTC. The V call is TRBV7-9, the J call TRBJ2-5; no clear D. V was pared by 1 base and J by 5 bases, with 8 bases between. Germline assignment: CDR1 SEHNR and CDR2 FQNEAQ (reference sequence). The CDR3 is 13 residues long.

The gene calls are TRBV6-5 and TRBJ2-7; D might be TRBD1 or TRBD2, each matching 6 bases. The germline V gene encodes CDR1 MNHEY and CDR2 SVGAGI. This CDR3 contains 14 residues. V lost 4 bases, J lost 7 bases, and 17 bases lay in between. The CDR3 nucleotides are TGTGCCAGCAGTTCCGCCGACAGGAGCGGGGAGCAGTACGTC. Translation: CASSSADRSGEQYV.

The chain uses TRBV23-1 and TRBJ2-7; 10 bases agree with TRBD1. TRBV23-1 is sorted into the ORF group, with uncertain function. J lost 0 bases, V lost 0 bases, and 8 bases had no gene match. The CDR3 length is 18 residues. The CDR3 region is CASSQSGMGTGDSYEQYF. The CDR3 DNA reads TGCGCCAGCAGTCAATCTGGTATGGGGACAGGGGACTCCTACGAGCAGTACTTC.

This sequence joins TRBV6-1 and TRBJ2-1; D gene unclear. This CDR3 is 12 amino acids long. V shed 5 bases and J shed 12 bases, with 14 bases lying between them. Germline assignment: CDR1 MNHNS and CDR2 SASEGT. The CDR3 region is CASSQPLRPQFF. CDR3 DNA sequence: TGTGCCAGCAGTCAACCACTCCGCCCGCAGTTCTTC.

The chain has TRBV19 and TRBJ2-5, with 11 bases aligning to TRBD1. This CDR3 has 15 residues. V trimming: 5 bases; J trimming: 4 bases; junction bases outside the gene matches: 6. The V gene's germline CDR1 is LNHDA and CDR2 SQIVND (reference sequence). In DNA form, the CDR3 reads TGTGCCAGTAGTTTCGGACAGGGGGCTGCAGAGACCCAGTACTTC. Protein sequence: CASSFGQGAAETQYF.

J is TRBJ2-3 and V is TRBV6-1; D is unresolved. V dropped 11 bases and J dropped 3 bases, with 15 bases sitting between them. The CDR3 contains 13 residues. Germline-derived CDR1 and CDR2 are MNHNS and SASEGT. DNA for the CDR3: TGTGCCGTTGACCCGGCAGGTACAGATACGCAGTATTTT. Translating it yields CAVDPAGTDTQYF.

Written as DNA, the CDR3 is TGTGCCAGCAGTTCCTCTCGACAGGGGGAGTTATCCTACGAGCAGTACTTC. Residues: CASSSSRQGELSYEQYF. The chain combines TRBV28 with TRBJ2-7; 9 bases are a match to TRBD1. This CDR3 region has 17 residues. V was pared by 4 bases and J by 1 base, with 11 bases of the junction left unmatched. Germline values: CDR1 MDHEN, CDR2 SYDVKM.

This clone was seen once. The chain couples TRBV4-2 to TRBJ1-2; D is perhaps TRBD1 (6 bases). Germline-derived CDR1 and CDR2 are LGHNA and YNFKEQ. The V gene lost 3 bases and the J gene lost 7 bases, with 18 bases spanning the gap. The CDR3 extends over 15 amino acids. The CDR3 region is CASSHAGTRSRGYTF. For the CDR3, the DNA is TGTGCCAGCAGCCATGCCGGGACACGGTCTCGTGGCTACACCTTC.

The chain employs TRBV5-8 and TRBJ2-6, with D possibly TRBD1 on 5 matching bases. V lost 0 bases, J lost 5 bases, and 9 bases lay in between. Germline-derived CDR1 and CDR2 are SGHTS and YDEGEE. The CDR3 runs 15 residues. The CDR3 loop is CASSLDGAWANVLTF. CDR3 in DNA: TGTGCCAGCAGCTTGGATGGGGCCTGGGCCAACGTCCTGACTTTC.

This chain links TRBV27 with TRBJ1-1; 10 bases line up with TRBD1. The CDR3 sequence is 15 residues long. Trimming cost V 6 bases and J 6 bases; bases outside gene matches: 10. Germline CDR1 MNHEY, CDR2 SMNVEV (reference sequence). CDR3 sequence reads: CASSPGTGVGAEAFF. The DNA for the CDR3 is TGTGCCAGCAGCCCCGGGACAGGGGTCGGGGCTGAAGCTTTCTTT.

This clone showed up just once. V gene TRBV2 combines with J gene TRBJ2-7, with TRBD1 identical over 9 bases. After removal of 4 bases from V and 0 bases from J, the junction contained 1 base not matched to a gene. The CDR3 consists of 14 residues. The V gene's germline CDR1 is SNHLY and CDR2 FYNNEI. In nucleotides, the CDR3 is TGTGCCAGCAGTGGACAGGGGGACTCCTACGAGCAGTACTTC. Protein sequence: CASSGQGDSYEQYF.

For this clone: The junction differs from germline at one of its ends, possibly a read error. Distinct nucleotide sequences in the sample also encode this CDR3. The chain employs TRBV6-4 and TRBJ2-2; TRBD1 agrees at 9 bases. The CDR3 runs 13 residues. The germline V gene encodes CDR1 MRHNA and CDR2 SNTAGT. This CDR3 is CATGTGSPGELFF. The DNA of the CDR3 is TGTGCCACCGGGACAGGGAGCCCCGGGGAACTGTTTTTT.

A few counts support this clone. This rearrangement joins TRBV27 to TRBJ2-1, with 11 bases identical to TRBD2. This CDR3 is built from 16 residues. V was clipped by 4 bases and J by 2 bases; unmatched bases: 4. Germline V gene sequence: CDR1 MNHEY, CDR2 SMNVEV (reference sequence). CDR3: CASSSNSGRAYNEQFF. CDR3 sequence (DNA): TGTGCCAGCAGTTCCAATAGCGGGAGGGCCTACAATGAGCAGTTCTTC.

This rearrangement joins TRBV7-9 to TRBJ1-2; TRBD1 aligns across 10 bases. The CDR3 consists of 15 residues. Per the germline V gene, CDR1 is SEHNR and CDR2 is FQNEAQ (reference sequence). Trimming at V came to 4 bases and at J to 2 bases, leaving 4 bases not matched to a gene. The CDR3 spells CASSYRQGANYGYTF. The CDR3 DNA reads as TGTGCCAGCAGCTATCGACAGGGGGCGAACTATGGCTACACCTTC.

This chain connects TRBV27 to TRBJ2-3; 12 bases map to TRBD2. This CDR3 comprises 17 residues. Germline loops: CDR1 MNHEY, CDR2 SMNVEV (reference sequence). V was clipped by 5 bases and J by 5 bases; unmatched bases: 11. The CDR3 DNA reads TGTGCCAGCAGTCCCGCCCTAGCGGGAGGGCCGTTAGATACGCAGTATTTT. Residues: CASSPALAGGPLDTQYF.

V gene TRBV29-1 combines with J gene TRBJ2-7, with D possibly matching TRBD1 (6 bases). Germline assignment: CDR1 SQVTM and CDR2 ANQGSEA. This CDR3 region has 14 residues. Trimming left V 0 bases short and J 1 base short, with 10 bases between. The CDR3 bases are TGCAGCGTTGAAGAGGCCCAGGGGTCCTACGAGCAGTACTTC. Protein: CSVEEAQGSYEQYF.

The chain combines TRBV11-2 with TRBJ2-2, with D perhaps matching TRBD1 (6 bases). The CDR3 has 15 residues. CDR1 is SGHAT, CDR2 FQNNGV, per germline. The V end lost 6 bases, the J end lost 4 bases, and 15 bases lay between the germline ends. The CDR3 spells CASRIIRGATGELFF. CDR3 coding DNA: TGTGCCAGCAGGATCATCAGGGGCGCCACCGGGGAGCTGTTTTTT.

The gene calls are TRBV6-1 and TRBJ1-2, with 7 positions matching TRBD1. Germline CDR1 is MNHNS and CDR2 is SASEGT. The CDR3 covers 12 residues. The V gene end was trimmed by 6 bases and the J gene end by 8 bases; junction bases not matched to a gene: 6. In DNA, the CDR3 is TGTGCCAGCAGCCTACAGGGGAGGGGCTACACCTTC. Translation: CASSLQGRGYTF.

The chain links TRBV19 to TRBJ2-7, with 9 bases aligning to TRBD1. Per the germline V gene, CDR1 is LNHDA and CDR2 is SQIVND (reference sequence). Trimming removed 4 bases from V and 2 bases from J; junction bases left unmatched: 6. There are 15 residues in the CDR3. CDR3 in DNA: TGTGCCAGTAGTAAAGGGACAGGGTATGCCTACGAGCAGTACTTC. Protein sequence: CASSKGTGYAYEQYF.

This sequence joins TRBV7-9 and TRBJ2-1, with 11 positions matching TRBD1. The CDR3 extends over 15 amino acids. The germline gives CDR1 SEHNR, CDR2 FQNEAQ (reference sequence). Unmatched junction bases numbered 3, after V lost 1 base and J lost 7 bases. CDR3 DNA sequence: TGTGCCAGCAGCTTAGTGGACAGGGGGCTAAATGAGCAGTTCTTC. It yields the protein CASSLVDRGLNEQFF.

CDR3 in DNA: TGTGCCAGCAGCCGATCACAGGGTTGGAATCAGCCCCAGCATTTT. It specifies CASSRSQGWNQPQHF. The chain carries TRBV5-8 and TRBJ1-5, with D perhaps TRBD1 (6 bases). The CDR3 is 15 residues long. Looked up from germline, CDR1 is SGHTS and CDR2 is YDEGEE. The ends were cut back, 4 bases at V and 4 bases at J, with 15 bases in the middle.

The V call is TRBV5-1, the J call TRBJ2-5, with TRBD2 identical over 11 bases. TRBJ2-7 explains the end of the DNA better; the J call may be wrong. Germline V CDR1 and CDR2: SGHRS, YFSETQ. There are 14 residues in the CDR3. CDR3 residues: CASSLTSGGYEQYF. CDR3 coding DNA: TGCGCCAGCAGCTTGACTAGCGGGGGCTACGAGCAGTACTTC.